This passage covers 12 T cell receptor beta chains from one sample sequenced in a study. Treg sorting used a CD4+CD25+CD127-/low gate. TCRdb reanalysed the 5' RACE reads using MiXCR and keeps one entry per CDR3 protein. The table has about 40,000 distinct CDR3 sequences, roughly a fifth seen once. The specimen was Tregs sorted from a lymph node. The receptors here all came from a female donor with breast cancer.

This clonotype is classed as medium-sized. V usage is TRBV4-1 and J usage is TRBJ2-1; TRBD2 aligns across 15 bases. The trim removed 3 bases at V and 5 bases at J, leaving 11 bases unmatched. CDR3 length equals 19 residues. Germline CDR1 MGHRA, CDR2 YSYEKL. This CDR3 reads CASSHPGLAGGPHHNEQFF. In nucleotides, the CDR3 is TGCGCCAGCAGCCATCCCGGACTAGCGGGAGGGCCACACCACAATGAGCAGTTCTTC.

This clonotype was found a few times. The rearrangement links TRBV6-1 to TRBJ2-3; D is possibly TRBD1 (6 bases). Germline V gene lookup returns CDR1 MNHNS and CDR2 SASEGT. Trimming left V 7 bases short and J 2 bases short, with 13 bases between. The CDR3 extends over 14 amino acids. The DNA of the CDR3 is TGTGCCAGCATTCAGGGGCTAATCACAGATACGCAGTATTTT. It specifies CASIQGLITDTQYF.

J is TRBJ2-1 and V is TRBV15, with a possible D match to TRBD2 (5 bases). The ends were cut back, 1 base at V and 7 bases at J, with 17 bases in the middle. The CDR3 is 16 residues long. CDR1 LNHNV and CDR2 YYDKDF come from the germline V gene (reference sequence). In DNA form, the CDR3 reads TGTGCCACCAGCAGAGGGGAGCTCGGAGTGGGGAATGAGCAGTTCTTC. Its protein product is CATSRGELGVGNEQFF.

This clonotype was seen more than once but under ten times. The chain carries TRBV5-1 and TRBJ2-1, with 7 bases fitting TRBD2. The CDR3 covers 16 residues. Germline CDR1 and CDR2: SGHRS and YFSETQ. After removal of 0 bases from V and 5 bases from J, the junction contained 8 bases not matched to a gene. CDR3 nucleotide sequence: TGCGCCAGCAGCTTGGTGGTGGCGGGAGTTCACAATGAGCAGTTCTTC. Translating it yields CASSLVVAGVHNEQFF.

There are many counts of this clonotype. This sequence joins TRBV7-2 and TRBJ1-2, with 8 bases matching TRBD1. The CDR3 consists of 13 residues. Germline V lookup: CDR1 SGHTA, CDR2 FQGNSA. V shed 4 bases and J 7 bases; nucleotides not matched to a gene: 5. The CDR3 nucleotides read TGTGCCAGCAGCTCAGAGACAGGGGCTGGCTACACCTTC. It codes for CASSSETGAGYTF.

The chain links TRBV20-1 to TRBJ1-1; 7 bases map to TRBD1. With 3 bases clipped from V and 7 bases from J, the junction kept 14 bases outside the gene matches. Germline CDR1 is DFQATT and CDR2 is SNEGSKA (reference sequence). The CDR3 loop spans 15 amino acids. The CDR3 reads CSAREPGTVDNEAFF. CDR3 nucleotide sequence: TGCAGTGCTAGGGAACCCGGGACAGTCGACAATGAAGCTTTCTTT.

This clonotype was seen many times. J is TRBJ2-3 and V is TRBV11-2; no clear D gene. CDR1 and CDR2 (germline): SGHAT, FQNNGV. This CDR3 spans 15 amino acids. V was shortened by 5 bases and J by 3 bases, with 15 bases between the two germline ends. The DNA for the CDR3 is TGTGCCAGCAGCCGGAGCAGAGGATTAACAGATACGCAGTATTTT. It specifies CASSRSRGLTDTQYF.

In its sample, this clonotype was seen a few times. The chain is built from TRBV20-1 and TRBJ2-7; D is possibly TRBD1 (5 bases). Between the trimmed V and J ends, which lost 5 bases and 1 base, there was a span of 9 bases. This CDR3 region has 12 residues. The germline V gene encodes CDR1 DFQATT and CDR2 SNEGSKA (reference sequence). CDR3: CSAPWTSYEQYF. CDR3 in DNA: TGCAGTGCTCCTTGGACATCCTACGAGCAGTACTTC.

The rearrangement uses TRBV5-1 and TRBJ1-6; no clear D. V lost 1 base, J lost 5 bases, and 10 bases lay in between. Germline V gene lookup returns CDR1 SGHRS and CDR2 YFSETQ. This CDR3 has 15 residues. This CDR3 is CASSLISTDNSPLHF. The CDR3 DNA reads TGCGCCAGCAGCTTGATTTCTACAGATAATTCACCCCTCCACTTT.

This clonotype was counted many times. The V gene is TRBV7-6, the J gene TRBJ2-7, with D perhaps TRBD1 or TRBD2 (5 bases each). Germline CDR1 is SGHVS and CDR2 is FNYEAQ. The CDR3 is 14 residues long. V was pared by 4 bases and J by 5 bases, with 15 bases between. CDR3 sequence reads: CASSSRQGTDEQYF. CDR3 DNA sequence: TGTGCCAGCAGCTCCCGACAAGGGACCGACGAGCAGTACTTC.

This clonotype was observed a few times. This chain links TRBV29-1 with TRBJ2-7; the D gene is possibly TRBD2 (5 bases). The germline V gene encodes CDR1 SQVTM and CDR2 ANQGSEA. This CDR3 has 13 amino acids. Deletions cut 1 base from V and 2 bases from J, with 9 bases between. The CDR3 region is CSVEVSGTYEQYF. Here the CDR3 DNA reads TGCAGCGTTGAAGTGAGCGGAACCTACGAGCAGTACTTC.

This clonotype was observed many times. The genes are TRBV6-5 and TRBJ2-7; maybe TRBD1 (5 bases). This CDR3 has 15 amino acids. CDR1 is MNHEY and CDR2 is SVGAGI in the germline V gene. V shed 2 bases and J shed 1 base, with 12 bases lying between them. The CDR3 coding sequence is TGTGCCAGCAGTTACAATCTAGACAGATCCTACGAGCAGTACTTC. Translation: CASSYNLDRSYEQYF.